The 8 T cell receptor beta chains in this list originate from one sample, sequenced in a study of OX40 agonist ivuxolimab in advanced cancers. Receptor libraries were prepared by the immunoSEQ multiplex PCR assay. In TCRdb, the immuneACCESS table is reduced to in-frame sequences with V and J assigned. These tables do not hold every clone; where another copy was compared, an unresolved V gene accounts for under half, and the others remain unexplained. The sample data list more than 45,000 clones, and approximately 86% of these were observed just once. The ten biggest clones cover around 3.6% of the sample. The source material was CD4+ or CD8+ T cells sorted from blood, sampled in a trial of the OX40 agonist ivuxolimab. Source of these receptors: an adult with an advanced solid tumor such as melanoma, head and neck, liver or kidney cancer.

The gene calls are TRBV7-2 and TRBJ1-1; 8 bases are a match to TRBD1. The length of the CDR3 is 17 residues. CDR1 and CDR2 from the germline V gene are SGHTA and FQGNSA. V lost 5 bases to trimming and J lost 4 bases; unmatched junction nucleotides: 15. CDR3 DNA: TGTGCCAGCAGCCAAGCGGCAGGGGGCCGGGGCGGCACTGAAGCTTTCTTT. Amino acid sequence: CASSQAAGGRGGTEAFF.

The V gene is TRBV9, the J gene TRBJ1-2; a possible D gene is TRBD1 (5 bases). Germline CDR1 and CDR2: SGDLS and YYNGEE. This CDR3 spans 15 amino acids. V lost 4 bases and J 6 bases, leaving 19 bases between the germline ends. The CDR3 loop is CASSPAARERDGYTF. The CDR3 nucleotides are TGTGCCAGCAGCCCAGCGGCCAGGGAGAGGGATGGCTACACCTTC.

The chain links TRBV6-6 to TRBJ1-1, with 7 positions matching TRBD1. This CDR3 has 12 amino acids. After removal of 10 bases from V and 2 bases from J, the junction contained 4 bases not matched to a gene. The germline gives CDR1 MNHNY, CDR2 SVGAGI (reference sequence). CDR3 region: CATRQGNTEAFF. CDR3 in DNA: TGTGCCACAAGACAGGGCAACACTGAAGCTTTCTTT.

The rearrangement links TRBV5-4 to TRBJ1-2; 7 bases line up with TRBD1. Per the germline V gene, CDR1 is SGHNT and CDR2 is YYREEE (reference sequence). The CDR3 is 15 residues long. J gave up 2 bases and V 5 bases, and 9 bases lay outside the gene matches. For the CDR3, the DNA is TGTGCCAGCAGGACGGGGACAGCCGTGAACTATGGCTACACCTTC. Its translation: CASRTGTAVNYGYTF. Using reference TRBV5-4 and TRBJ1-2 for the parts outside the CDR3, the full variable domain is ETGVTQSPTHLIKTRGQQVTLRCSSQSGHNTVSWYQQALGQGPQFIFQYYREEENGRGNFPPRFSGLQFPNYSSELNVNALELDDSALYLCASRTGTAVNYGYTFGSGTRLTVV.

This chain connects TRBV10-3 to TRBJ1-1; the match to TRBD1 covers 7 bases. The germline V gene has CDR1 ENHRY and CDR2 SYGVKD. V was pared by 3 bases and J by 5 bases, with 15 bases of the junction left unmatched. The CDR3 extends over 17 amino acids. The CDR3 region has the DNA TGTGCCATCAGTGACCTTGGGACAGCCGGTTTTAAGACTGAAGCTTTCTTT. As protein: CAISDLGTAGFKTEAFF.

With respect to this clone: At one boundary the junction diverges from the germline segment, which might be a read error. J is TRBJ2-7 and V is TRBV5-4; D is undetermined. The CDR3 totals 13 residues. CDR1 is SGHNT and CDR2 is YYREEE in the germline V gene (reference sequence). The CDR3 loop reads CASSQGWAYEQYF. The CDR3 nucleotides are TGCGCCAGCAGCCAAGGGTGGGCCTACGAGCAGTACTTC.

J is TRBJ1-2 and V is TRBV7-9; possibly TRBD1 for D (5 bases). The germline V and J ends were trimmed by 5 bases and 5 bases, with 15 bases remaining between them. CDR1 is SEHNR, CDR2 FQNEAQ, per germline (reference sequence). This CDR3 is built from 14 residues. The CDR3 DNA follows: TGTGCCAGCAGCCCCCGTGAAGGGGCATATGGCTACACCTTC. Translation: CASSPREGAYGYTF.

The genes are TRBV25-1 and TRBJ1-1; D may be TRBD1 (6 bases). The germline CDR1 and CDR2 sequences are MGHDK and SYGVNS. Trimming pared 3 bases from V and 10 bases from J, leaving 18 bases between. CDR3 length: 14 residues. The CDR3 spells CASSEALGKGGAFF. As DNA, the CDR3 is TGTGCCAGCAGTGAGGCGCTGGGTAAAGGGGGAGCTTTCTTT. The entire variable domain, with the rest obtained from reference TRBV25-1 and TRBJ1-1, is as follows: EADIYQTPRYLVIGTGKKITLECSQTMGHDKMYWYQQDPGMELHLIHYSYGVNSTEKGDLSSESTVSRIRTEHFPLTLESARPSHTSQYLCASSEALGKGGAFFGQGTRLTVV.